These 17 T cell receptor beta chains share one sample of origin, sequenced in a study of CD8+ T cells in alopecia areata. The sequencing template was cDNA reverse transcribed from extracted RNA. Clones were sequenced by immunoSEQ multiplex PCR, and TCRdb holds only the in-frame ones, with some missing. The sample contains under 130,000 clones, around 50% of which appear only once. Sequencing input: CD4+ T cells sorted from blood. The receptors shown here come from a human donor in good health.

This clone has only a few counts. The chain carries TRBV11-3 and TRBJ2-3; D possibly corresponds to TRBD2 (6 bases). The CDR3 has 18 amino acids. CDR1 is SGHNT and CDR2 is YENEEA in the germline V gene. V gave up 1 base and J gave up 1 base, with 18 bases separating them. This CDR3 reads CASSLGVTGVPGTDTQYF. The CDR3, as DNA: TGTGCCAGCAGCTTAGGGGTAACGGGGGTGCCTGGCACAGATACGCAGTATTTT.

This clone was picked up one time. This chain links TRBV30 with TRBJ2-5; 8 positions agree with TRBD1. The CDR3 runs 14 residues. V was clipped by 0 bases and J by 2 bases; unmatched bases: 2. CDR1 and CDR2 (germline): GTSNPN, SVGIG (reference sequence). The CDR3 nucleotides read TGTGCCTGGAGTGTACAGGGGGGTCAAGAGACCCAGTACTTC. This codes for CAWSVQGGQETQYF.

The chain uses TRBV7-2 and TRBJ1-5; TRBD1 aligns across 7 bases. The CDR3 covers 13 residues. Trimming removed 1 base from V and 9 bases from J; junction bases left unmatched: 3. CDR1 and CDR2 from the germline V gene are SGHTA and FQGNSA. For the CDR3, the DNA is TGTGCCAGCAGCTTAGGGACAGGCCGGCCCCAGCATTTT. Translation: CASSLGTGRPQHF.

This clone showed up just once. The junction shows a germline mismatch at one end, possibly a read error. The V call is TRBV11-2, the J call TRBJ2-7, with 11 bases fitting TRBD1. The length of the CDR3 is 15 residues. Germline V lookup: CDR1 SGHAT, CDR2 FQNNGV. The CDR3 DNA reads as TGTGCCAGCAGCGTCGGGACAGGGGGGGCACTCGAGCAGAACTTC. It encodes CASSVGTGGALEQNF.

The chain couples TRBV7-2 to TRBJ1-6, with TRBD1 as a possible D gene (6 bases). CDR1 is SGHTA and CDR2 is FQGNSA in the germline V gene. With 0 bases removed from V and 7 bases from J, the gap between germline ends came to 10 bases. The CDR3 extends over 15 amino acids. The CDR3 coding sequence is TGTGCCAGCAGCTTAGCGGCCAGGGGCAATTCACCCCTCCACTTT. This gives the protein CASSLAARGNSPLHF.

The J gene is TRBJ2-3, the V gene TRBV7-3; D gene unclear. Germline-derived CDR1 and CDR2 are SGHTA and FQGTGA. V lost 2 bases to trimming and J lost 4 bases, with 10 bases between them. The CDR3 loop spans 14 amino acids. The DNA of the CDR3 is TGTGCCAGCAGCTTAGGCCTAGATCCAGATACGCAGTATTTT. Protein product: CASSLGLDPDTQYF.

The gene calls are TRBV7-2 and TRBJ2-7; weak D call: TRBD1 (7 bases). Germline V gene sequence: CDR1 SGHTA, CDR2 FQGNSA. The CDR3 contains 14 residues. The V gene lost 6 bases and the J gene lost 2 bases, with 14 bases spanning the gap. The CDR3 sequence: CASSRQGGPYEQYF. CDR3 nucleotide sequence: TGTGCCAGCAGTAGACAGGGAGGCCCCTACGAGCAGTACTTC.

The J gene is TRBJ2-5, the V gene TRBV30, with D hard to call. V lost 3 bases, J lost 2 bases, and 7 bases lay in between. Germline V gene lookup returns CDR1 GTSNPN and CDR2 SVGIG (reference sequence). The CDR3 covers 12 residues. The CDR3 DNA follows: TGTGCCTGGAGGCAGGAGCAAGAGACCCAGTACTTC. Encoded protein: CAWRQEQETQYF.

The sample holds a few counts of this clone. The chain uses TRBV5-6 and TRBJ2-2; the D gene is possibly TRBD1 (6 bases). The CDR3 has 15 amino acids. V dropped 1 base and J dropped 4 bases, with 11 bases sitting between them. Germline loops: CDR1 SGHDT, CDR2 YYEEEE. The CDR3 reads CASSLPGDLTGELFF. The CDR3 coding sequence is TGTGCCAGCAGCTTGCCAGGGGATCTCACCGGGGAGCTGTTTTTT.

CDR3 sequence reads: CASSQDILNTEAFF. CDR3 DNA sequence: TGCGCCAGCAGCCAAGATATCTTGAACACTGAAGCTTTCTTT. J is TRBJ1-1 and V is TRBV4-1; D unresolved. There are 14 residues in the CDR3. Per the germline V gene, CDR1 is MGHRA and CDR2 is YSYEKL. The V and J ends lost 0 bases and 0 bases respectively, with 5 bases between them.

This chain links TRBV6-4 with TRBJ2-1; no clear D. Looked up from germline, CDR1 is MRHNA and CDR2 is SNTAGT. The CDR3 loop spans 13 amino acids. V was trimmed by 8 bases and J by 10 bases, leaving 18 bases between them. CDR3 bases: TGTGCCAGCTCGGTCAACTTGGCGGCCGAGCAGTTCTTC. Amino acid sequence: CASSVNLAAEQFF.

The V and J genes are TRBV30 and TRBJ1-1; no clear D gene. This CDR3 has 12 amino acids. V lost 2 bases and J lost 7, with 11 bases in between. Germline V gives CDR1 GTSNPN, CDR2 SVGIG (reference sequence). The CDR3 reads CAWSRGGNEAFF. The CDR3 DNA follows: TGTGCCTGGAGTAGAGGAGGAAATGAAGCTTTCTTT.

The V gene is TRBV19, the J gene TRBJ1-1; D gene unclear. There are 13 residues in the CDR3. Trimming removed 3 bases from V and 6 bases from J, with 11 bases in between. The germline V gene encodes CDR1 LNHDA and CDR2 SQIVND (reference sequence). In DNA form, the CDR3 reads TGTGCCAGTAGTATCAAGGGTTTGGCTGAAGCTTTCTTT. This gives the protein CASSIKGLAEAFF.

V usage is TRBV7-2 and J usage is TRBJ2-5; D uncertain. From germline, CDR1 is SGHTA and CDR2 FQGNSA. The CDR3 spans 12 residues. Trimming removed 6 bases from V and 5 bases from J, with 10 bases in between. The CDR3 nucleotides read TGTGCCAGCAGGTTCAGCTACGAGACCCAGTACTTC. Translated: CASRFSYETQYF. Full variable domain (rest looked up from reference TRBV7-2 and TRBJ2-5): GAGVSQSPSNKVTEKGKDVELRCDPISGHTALYWYRQSLGQGLEFLIYFQGNSAPDKSGLPSDRFSAERTGGSVSTLTIQRTQQEDSAVYLCASRFSYETQYFGPGTRLLVL.

V and J are TRBV18 and TRBJ1-2; 7 positions agree with TRBD1. Germline CDR1 and CDR2: KGHSH and LQKENI. The V gene end was trimmed by 5 bases and the J gene end by 2 bases; junction bases not matched to a gene: 14. The CDR3 loop spans 17 amino acids. CDR3 region: CASSSQGTIIYNYGYTF. CDR3 bases: TGTGCCAGCTCATCACAGGGGACTATAATCTACAACTATGGCTACACCTTC.

The V and J genes are TRBV28 and TRBJ2-1; 16 bases are shared with TRBD2. CDR1 is MDHEN and CDR2 is SYDVKM in the germline V gene. The CDR3 spans 19 residues. Losses at the gene ends were 2 bases for V and 0 bases for J; bases not matched to a gene: 4. CDR3 loop: CASSLPGLAGGSSYNEQFF. The CDR3 DNA is TGTGCCAGCAGTTTACCGGGACTAGCGGGGGGGAGCTCCTACAATGAGCAGTTCTTC.

Written as DNA, the CDR3 is TGTGCCAGCAGGGCACAGGCAGATACGCAGTATTTT. Its protein product is CASRAQADTQYF. J is TRBJ2-3 and V is TRBV28, with a possible D match to TRBD1 (5 bases). The CDR3 runs to 12 residues. Trimming left V 6 bases short and J 4 bases short, with 8 bases between. Germline V gives CDR1 MDHEN, CDR2 SYDVKM.